This TCR beta chain derives from a study of CD8 T cells in ankylosing spondylitis. Study findings and constraints: Blood of patients with ankylosing spondylitis appeared to be characterized by a TCR beta motif of eight highly homologous variants. Several of the motif variants were reported before in synovial fluid and blood from reactive arthritis.

Quantitative 5'-RACE with molecular barcodes produced the TCR beta libraries. TCRdb re-analysed the 5' RACE reads in MiXCR, keeping a single row per CDR3 protein. The sample lists more than 650,000 distinct CDR3 sequences, 10% to 15% occurring once. This clonotype was seen repeatedly, ten times or more. The antigen is undetermined. CDR1 SGHAT and CDR2 FQNNGV come from the germline V gene. Trimming left V 2 bases short and J 0 bases short, with 16 bases between. This CDR3 contains 18 residues. The receptor was derived from a male donor with ankylosing spondylitis. This sequence joins TRBV11-2 and TRBJ2-2; D may be TRBD2 (7 bases). The sequenced sample consisted of blood, either unsorted or a sorted T cell fraction (not recorded which). CDR3 nucleotides: TGTGCCAGCAGCTTAAGGCGGGGGACAACGTCGAACACCGGGGAGCTGTTTTTT. Translated: CASSLRRGTTSNTGELFF.